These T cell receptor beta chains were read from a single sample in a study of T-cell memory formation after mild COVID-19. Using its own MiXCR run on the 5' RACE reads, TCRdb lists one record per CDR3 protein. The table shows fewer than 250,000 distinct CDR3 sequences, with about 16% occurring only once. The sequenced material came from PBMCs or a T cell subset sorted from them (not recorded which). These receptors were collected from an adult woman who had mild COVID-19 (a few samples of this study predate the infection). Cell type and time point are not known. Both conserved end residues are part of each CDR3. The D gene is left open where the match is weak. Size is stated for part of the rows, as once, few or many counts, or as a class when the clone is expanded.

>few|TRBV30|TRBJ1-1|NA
TGTGCCTGGAATCGGGACGGGAACACTGAAGCTTTCTTT
CAWNRDGNTEAFF
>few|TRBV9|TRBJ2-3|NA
TGTGCCAGCAGCGTAGATCTGGGTTTTGGGGGGGGCAGCACAGATACGCAGTATTTT
CASSVDLGFGGGSTDTQYF
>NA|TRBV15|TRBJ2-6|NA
TGTGCCACCAGCAGAGTTTCGGTCGGAAGGGCCTCTGGGGCCAACGTCCTGACTTTC
CATSRVSVGRASGANVLTF
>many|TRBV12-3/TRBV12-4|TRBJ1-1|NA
TGTGCCAGCAGTTACCACAGGGACACTGAAGCTTTCTTT
CASSYHRDTEAFF
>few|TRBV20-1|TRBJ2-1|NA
TGCAGTGCTAGTGCGCGGGACTTACGCCGTGCTACGACAAGGAGTGAGCAGTTCTTC
CSASARDLRRATTRSEQFF
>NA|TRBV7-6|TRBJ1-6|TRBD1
TGTGCCAGCAGCTTAAGGCGGCGACAGGGTATTCGGAATTCACCCCTCCACTTT
CASSLRRRQGIRNSPLHF
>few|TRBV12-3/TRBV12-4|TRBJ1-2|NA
TGTGCCAGCAGCCGCCGGACGGACTCCTATGGCTACACCTTC
CASSRRTDSYGYTF
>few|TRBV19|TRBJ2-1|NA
TGTGCCAGTAGTGCTACCAACCAAAACTACAATGAGCAGTTCTTC
CASSATNQNYNEQFF
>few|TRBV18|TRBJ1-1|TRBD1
TGTGCCAGCTCACCCGGACAGGTTAACACTGAAGCTTTCTTT
CASSPGQVNTEAFF
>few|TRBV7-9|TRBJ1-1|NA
TGTGCCAGCAGCTTAGGTAACACTCTAGGCTCTGAAGCTTTCTTT
CASSLGNTLGSEAFF
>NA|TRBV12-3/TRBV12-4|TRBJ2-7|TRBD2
TGTGCCAGCGGGCTGACTAGCGGGAGCTCCTACGAGCAGTACTTC
CASGLTSGSSYEQYF
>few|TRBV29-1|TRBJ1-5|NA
TGCAGCGTTTATACGAGTAGCAATCAGCCCCAGCATTTT
CSVYTSSNQPQHF
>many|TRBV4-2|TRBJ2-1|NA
TGTGCCAGCAGCCAAGGTCCGGGACTCAGTAACAATGAGCAGTTCTTC
CASSQGPGLSNNEQFF
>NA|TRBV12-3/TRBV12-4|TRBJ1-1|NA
TGTGCCAGCAGCCTTTCAACCTGGGCAGCTTTCTTT
CASSLSTWAAFF
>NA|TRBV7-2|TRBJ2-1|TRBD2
TGTGCCAGCAGCTTAGATGGCGTGGCGGGAGGGGATGAGCAGTTCTTC
CASSLDGVAGGDEQFF
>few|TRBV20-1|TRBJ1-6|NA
TGCAGTGCTAGAGATTCTGCCCGGGACACGGGACCAAATTCACCCCTCCACTTT
CSARDSARDTGPNSPLHF
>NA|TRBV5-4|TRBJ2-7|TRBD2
TGTGCCAGCAGCCCGGGGACTAGCGGCCCCTACGAGCAGTACTTC
CASSPGTSGPYEQYF
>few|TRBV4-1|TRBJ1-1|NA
TGCGCCAGCAGCCAAGAAACCGCGGGGGGCCTCACTGAAGCTTTCTTT
CASSQETAGGLTEAFF
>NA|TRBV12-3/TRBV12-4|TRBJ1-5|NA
TGTGCCAGCAGTACAGGGTCTAATCAGCCCCAGCATTTT
CASSTGSNQPQHF
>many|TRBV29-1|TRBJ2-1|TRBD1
TGCAGCGTTGGACAGGGGGACAATGAGCAGTTCTTC
CSVGQGDNEQFF
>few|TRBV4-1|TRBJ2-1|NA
TGCGCCAGCAGGGTTGGTGAAGGCTACAATGAGCAGTTCTTC
CASRVGEGYNEQFF
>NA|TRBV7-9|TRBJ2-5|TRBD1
TGTGCCAGCAGCCGCAGGGGGATCCCTATTGGAGAGACCCAGTACTTC
CASSRRGIPIGETQYF
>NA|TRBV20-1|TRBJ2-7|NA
TGCAGTGCTAGAGCCGTCCCCTACGAGCAGTACTTC
CSARAVPYEQYF
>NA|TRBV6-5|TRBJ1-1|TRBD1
TGTGCCAGCAGCCCGACAGGGACAACGAACACTGAAGCTTTCTTT
CASSPTGTTNTEAFF
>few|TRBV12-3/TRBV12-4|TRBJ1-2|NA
TGTGCCAGCACCGGCCACAGGATTTACTACGGCTACACCTTC
CASTGHRIYYGYTF
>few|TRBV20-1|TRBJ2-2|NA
TGCAGTACCCTCCCGCTGTTGAACACCGGGGAGCTGTTTTTT
CSTLPLLNTGELFF
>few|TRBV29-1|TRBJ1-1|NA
TGCAGCGCGAAGCGGGGGTCTGAGAACACTGAAGCTTTCTTT
CSAKRGSENTEAFF
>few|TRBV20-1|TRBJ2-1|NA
TGCAGTGCCACGACCATCCCCTCCTACAATGAGCAGTTCTTC
CSATTIPSYNEQFF
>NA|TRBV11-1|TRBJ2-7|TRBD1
TGTGCCAGCAGCTCCCGGGACAGGTTGGTCTACGAGCAGTACTTC
CASSSRDRLVYEQYF
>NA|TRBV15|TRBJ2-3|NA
TGTGCCACCAGCAGGGGAGCGGTACGGGCTAGCACAGATACGCAGTATTTT
CATSRGAVRASTDTQYF
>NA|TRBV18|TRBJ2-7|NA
TGTGCCAGCTCATCTAAGAACACAGGGCCCTACGAGCAGTACTTC
CASSSKNTGPYEQYF
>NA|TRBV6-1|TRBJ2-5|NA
TGTGCCAGCAGTGAAAGGTTGGGGACGGGGGAGACCCAGTACTTC
CASSERLGTGETQYF
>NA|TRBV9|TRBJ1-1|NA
TGTGCCAGCAGCGTCAAAGGGAACACTGAAGCTTTCTTT
CASSVKGNTEAFF
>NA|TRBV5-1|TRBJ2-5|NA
TGCGCCAGCAGCTTGCCCTATCCCCAAGAGACCCAGTACTTC
CASSLPYPQETQYF
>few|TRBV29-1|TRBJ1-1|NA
TGCAGCGTGGGACGGGACCCCCGTTTGGCTGAAGCTTTCTTT
CSVGRDPRLAEAFF
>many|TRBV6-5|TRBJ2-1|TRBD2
TGTGCCAGCAGCCCAGGGACTAGCGGGATGATCTACAATGAGCAGTTCTTC
CASSPGTSGMIYNEQFF
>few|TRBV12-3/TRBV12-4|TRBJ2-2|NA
TGTGCCAGCAGAAACCCTCTCGGGCTCGGGGAGCTGTTTTTT
CASRNPLGLGELFF
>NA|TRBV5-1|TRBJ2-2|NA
TGCGCCAGCAGCTGGGGTTCCCCGACCGGGGAGCTGTTTTTT
CASSWGSPTGELFF
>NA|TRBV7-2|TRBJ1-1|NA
TGTGCCAGCACTAAGGGGAGGAACACTGAAGCTTTCTTT
CASTKGRNTEAFF
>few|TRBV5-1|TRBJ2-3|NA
TGCGCCAGCACCGATGGGGGAAGCACAGATACGCAGTATTTT
CASTDGGSTDTQYF
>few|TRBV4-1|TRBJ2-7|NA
TGCGCCAGCAGCCAAGGACCCCTTCCGGGGATCCACGAGCAGTACTTC
CASSQGPLPGIHEQYF
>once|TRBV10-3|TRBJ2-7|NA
TGTGCCATCAGTGGGACTGTAACCTACGAGCAGTACTTC
CAISGTVTYEQYF
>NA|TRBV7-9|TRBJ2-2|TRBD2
TGTGCCAGCAGCCCGGGACTAGCGGGATATTCGGACGGGGAGCTGTTTTTT
CASSPGLAGYSDGELFF
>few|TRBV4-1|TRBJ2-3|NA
TGCGCCAGCAGCCGAGACGCCAGCACAGCTAGCACAGATACGCAGTATTTT
CASSRDASTASTDTQYF
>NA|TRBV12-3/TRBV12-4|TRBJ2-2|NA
TGTGCCAGCAGTTTACAACACCGGGGAGCTATTTTT
CASSLQHRGAIF
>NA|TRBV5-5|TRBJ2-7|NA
TGTGCCAGCAGCATTGGTAGGCCAGGATTACACGAGCAGTACTTC
CASSIGRPGLHEQYF
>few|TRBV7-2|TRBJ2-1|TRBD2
TGTGCCAGCAGCCCACTAGCGGGAACTGAGCAGTTCTTC
CASSPLAGTEQFF
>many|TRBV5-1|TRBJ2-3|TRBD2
TGCGCCAGCAGCTTCGTCCGCGGGGGGAGCGATACGCAGTATTTT
CASSFVRGGSDTQYF
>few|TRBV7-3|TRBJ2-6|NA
TGTGCCAGCTCTACCTCTGGGGCCAACGTCCTGACTTTC
CASSTSGANVLTF
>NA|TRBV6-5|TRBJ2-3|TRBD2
TGTGCCAGCAGTTACTCGGTGGTAGCGGGGGGAACAGATACGCAGTATTTT
CASSYSVVAGGTDTQYF
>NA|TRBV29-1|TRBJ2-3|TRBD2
TGCAGCGCCCGTAGGGGGAGCGGGGGGGCCACAGATACGCAGTATTTT
CSARRGSGGATDTQYF
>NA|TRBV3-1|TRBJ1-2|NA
TGTGCCAGCAGCCAAGGGGGTACCTATGGCTACACCTTC
CASSQGGTYGYTF
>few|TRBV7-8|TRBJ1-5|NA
TGTGCCAGCAGCCGAGACAGAATGGGGGTCGACAATCAGCCCCAGCATTTT
CASSRDRMGVDNQPQHF
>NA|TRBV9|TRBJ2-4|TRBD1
TGTGCCAGCAGCGTGGGGACAGTATTCCCCAAAAACATTCAGTACTTC
CASSVGTVFPKNIQYF
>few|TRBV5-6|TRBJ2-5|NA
TGTGCCAGCAGCCGCCGGGACGGAAAAGAGACCCAGTACTTC
CASSRRDGKETQYF
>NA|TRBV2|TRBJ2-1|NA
TGTGCCAGCAGTGCTTACCTCACGTCTGAGCAGTTCTTC
CASSAYLTSEQFF